Presented here are 18 T cell receptor beta chains from one specimen sequenced in a study of CD8+ T cells in alopecia areata. It was cDNA, reverse transcribed from extracted RNA, that served as the sequencing template. Sequencing used immunoSEQ multiplex PCR; TCRdb keeps in-frame clones, though not all of them. The table records about 130,000 clones, 50% to 60% of them present only once. This material consisted of CD4+ T cells sorted from blood, taken at week 0. These receptors were obtained from a human donor with alopecia areata.

This clone was observed once. The V call is TRBV4-2, the J call TRBJ1-2; the match to TRBD1 covers 9 bases. V lost 3 bases, J lost 4 bases, and 12 bases stayed unmatched. CDR1 and CDR2 (germline): LGHNA, YNFKEQ. CDR3 length equals 17 residues. In nucleotides, the CDR3 is TGTGCCAGCAGCCAGCATTTGAACAGGGGGCAGAGCTATGGCTACACCTTC. This encodes CASSQHLNRGQSYGYTF.

The J gene is TRBJ2-7, the V gene TRBV30; D call uncertain. Germline V CDR1 and CDR2: GTSNPN, SVGIG (reference sequence). CDR3 length equals 12 residues. V was trimmed by 0 bases and J by 3 bases, leaving 6 bases between them. The CDR3 DNA follows: TGTGCCTGGAGTGTAAACAGCTACGAGCAGTACTTC. Its translation is CAWSVNSYEQYF.

This clone was recorded a few times. The V and J genes are TRBV10-3 and TRBJ1-6; D is unclear. Trimming shortened V by 7 bases and J by 8 bases, and 15 bases separated the two germline ends. There are 14 residues in the CDR3. Germline V CDR1 and CDR2: ENHRY, SYGVKD. The CDR3 nucleotides are TGTGCCATCACTCCCGGAGAGGGAGATTCACCCCTCCACTTT. This translates into CAITPGEGDSPLHF.

This chain joins TRBV7-6 and TRBJ2-2, with D possibly being TRBD1 or TRBD2 (5 bases each). Between the trimmed V and J ends, which lost 0 bases and 5 bases, there was a span of 10 bases. In germline, CDR1 is SGHVS, CDR2 FNYEAQ. The CDR3 extends over 15 amino acids. The CDR3 reads CASSLARAGTGELFF. The CDR3 region has the DNA TGTGCCAGCAGCTTAGCGCGGGCAGGGACCGGGGAGCTGTTTTTT.

This chain links TRBV4-3 with TRBJ1-1; D remains unclear. Germline V gene data show CDR1 as LGHNA and CDR2 as YSLEER. The V end lost 1 base, the J end lost 0 bases, and 9 bases lay between the germline ends. CDR3 length: 15 amino acids. The CDR3 sequence: CASSQVVGMNTEAFF. In DNA, the CDR3 is TGCGCCAGCAGCCAAGTGGTGGGCATGAACACTGAAGCTTTCTTT.

The rearrangement uses TRBV6-6 and TRBJ2-7; 7 bases line up with TRBD1. Trimming at V came to 5 bases and at J to 2 bases, leaving 3 bases not matched to a gene. Germline CDR1 is MNHNY and CDR2 is SVGAGI (reference sequence). This CDR3 comprises 13 residues. CDR3 protein: CASSDRVAYEQYF. The DNA of the CDR3 is TGTGCCAGCAGTGACAGGGTAGCCTACGAGCAGTACTTC.

The chain recombines TRBV5-6 with TRBJ2-7; the match to TRBD1 covers 8 bases. The V and J ends lost 7 bases and 4 bases, in that order; junction bases with no gene match: 4. From germline, CDR1 is SGHDT and CDR2 YYEEEE. This CDR3 has 12 amino acids. The CDR3 here is CASGTGGYEQYF. The CDR3 nucleotides read TGTGCCAGCGGTACAGGGGGATACGAGCAGTACTTC.

The V and J genes are TRBV5-6 and TRBJ2-1; 10 bases align to TRBD1. The CDR3 is made up of 17 amino acids. The germline CDR1 and CDR2 sequences are SGHDT and YYEEEE. J was trimmed by 4 bases and V by 6 bases; bases with no gene match: 13. CDR3 residues: CASNTPLGTGEYNEQFF. The DNA of the CDR3 is TGTGCCAGCAACACACCCCTCGGGACAGGGGAGTACAATGAGCAGTTCTTC.

This clone was counted only a few times. The gene calls are TRBV29-1 and TRBJ1-1, with 10 bases that match TRBD1. The V and J ends lost 3 bases and 4 bases, in that order; junction bases with no gene match: 2. The CDR3 has 13 residues. CDR1 and CDR2 (germline): SQVTM, ANQGSEA. In DNA, the CDR3 is TGCAGCGTTGAGGGGACAGGGGTCACTGAAGCTTTCTTT. Translating gives CSVEGTGVTEAFF. The full variable domain, rest sourced from reference TRBV29-1 and TRBJ1-1, is SAVISQKPSRDICQRGTSLTIQCQVDSQVTMMFWYRQQPGQSLTLIATANQGSEATYESGFVIDKFPISRPNLTFSTLTVSNMSPEDSSIYLCSVEGTGVTEAFFGQGTRLTVV.

V and J are TRBV12-5 and TRBJ1-2, with 10 positions matching TRBD1. CDR1 and CDR2 (germline): LGHNT, FRNRAP. This CDR3 contains 14 residues. V trimming: 1 base; J trimming: 8 bases; junction bases outside the gene matches: 4. The CDR3 DNA reads as TGTGCTAGTGGTTTGGACCGGGACAGGGGAGGCTACACCTTC. Amino acids: CASGLDRDRGGYTF.

The chain uses TRBV28 and TRBJ2-7; D is possibly TRBD2 (5 bases). Per germline, CDR1 MDHEN and CDR2 SYDVKM. Between the trimmed V and J ends, which lost 7 bases and 2 bases, there was a span of 15 bases. The CDR3 contains 14 residues. The CDR3 is CASTRPGITYEQYF. The CDR3 DNA sequence: TGTGCCAGCACCCGGCCGGGGATCACCTACGAGCAGTACTTC.

The genes are TRBV7-2 and TRBJ2-7, with TRBD2 matching 11 bases. The CDR3 runs 16 residues. Losses at the gene ends were 4 bases for V and 5 bases for J; bases not matched to a gene: 10. The germline V gene encodes CDR1 SGHTA and CDR2 FQGNSA. The CDR3 loop reads CASSSRIVLAGDEQYF. The CDR3 DNA sequence: TGTGCCAGCAGCTCCCGTATCGTACTAGCGGGAGACGAGCAGTACTTC.

The rearrangement uses TRBV28 and TRBJ2-5, with TRBD1 matching 10 bases. Trimming at V came to 6 bases and at J to 2 bases, leaving 3 bases not matched to a gene. Looked up from germline, CDR1 is MDHEN and CDR2 is SYDVKM. The CDR3 has 14 residues. The CDR3 DNA is TGTGCCAGCAGGGGGGACAGGGGTCAAGAGACCCAGTACTTC. The encoded protein is CASRGDRGQETQYF.

The chain recombines TRBV29-1 with TRBJ2-1, with 10 bases lining up with TRBD1. The CDR3 has 14 residues. J gave up 9 bases and V 7 bases, and 12 bases lay outside the gene matches. Germline lookup yields CDR1 SQVTM and CDR2 ANQGSEA. In DNA form, the CDR3 reads TGCAGCGCCTCCCGGGACAGGGGTCCGGGTGAGCAGTTCTTC. Amino acids: CSASRDRGPGEQFF.

The chain employs TRBV7-9 and TRBJ2-3, with unresolved D. Looked up from germline, CDR1 is SEHNR and CDR2 is FQNEAQ (reference sequence). V lost 4 bases to trimming and J lost 2 bases, with 1 base between them. The CDR3 is made up of 11 amino acids. The CDR3 nucleotides are TGTGCCAGCAGCTCCACAGATACGCAGTATTTT. Protein: CASSSTDTQYF.

This clone was seen more than once but under ten times. The CDR3 protein is CASSLGRADGYTF. The DNA of the CDR3 is TGTGCCAGCAGCTTGGGCAGGGCCGATGGCTACACCTTC. The chain joins TRBV7-2 to TRBJ1-2; D possibly corresponds to TRBD1 (5 bases). The CDR3 contains 13 residues. CDR1 is SGHTA, CDR2 FQGNSA, per germline. Trimming removed 3 bases from V and 6 bases from J, with 11 bases in between.

The chain employs TRBV7-7 and TRBJ2-5; 10 bases are shared with TRBD1. This CDR3 is built from 15 residues. V shed 1 base and J 3 bases; nucleotides not matched to a gene: 2. Germline CDR1 and CDR2: SSHAT and FNYEAQ (reference sequence). This CDR3 is CASSLGGQGKETQYF. The CDR3 nucleotides read TGTGCCAGCAGCTTAGGGGGACAGGGGAAAGAGACCCAGTACTTC.

J is TRBJ1-2 and V is TRBV5-1; TRBD1 agrees at 7 bases. Germline CDR1 reads SGHRS; CDR2 reads YFSETQ. The CDR3 runs 13 residues. V shed 2 bases, J shed 8 bases, and the junction held 6 bases outside the gene matches. Written as DNA, the CDR3 is TGCGCCAGCAGCTTATCATCAGGGGGAGGCTACACCTTC. Translating it yields CASSLSSGGGYTF. The full variable domain, its missing parts supplied by reference TRBV5-1 and TRBJ1-2, is KAGVTQTPRYLIKTRGQQVTLSCSPISGHRSVSWYQQTPGQGLQFLFEYFSETQRNKGNFPGRFSGRQFSNSRSEMNVSTLELGDSALYLCASSLSSGGGYTFGSGTRLTVV.